One sample yielded the 20 T cell receptor beta chains listed below, sequenced in a study of Ad26.COV2.S vaccination and SARS-CoV-2 variants (dated by TCRdb to the early 2020s). The label giving this sample's treatment or condition can be read as: roughly 19 received Ad26.COV2.S at low or high dose, single or two shots; five or six received placebo; per-sample allocation not given. For vaccine and placebo recipients, repertoires were sequenced using samples collected on day 63 after the first injection. Library method: the immunoSEQ multiplex PCR assay. TCRdb's version of the immuneACCESS table is confined to in-frame rearrangements and falls short of the full clone set. An unresolved V gene accounts for under half of the shortfall where checked; the remainder is of unknown origin. This sample lists 200,000 to 300,000 clones; around 85% were detected once. The top ten constitute just under 3% of the sample.

Here the sequenced sample was peripheral blood, taken in a trial of Ad26.COV2.S vaccine versus placebo. Every receptor here comes from a person between 18 and 65 years old who received the Ad26.COV2.S COVID-19 vaccine or a placebo.

The chain employs TRBV19 and TRBJ1-1; maybe TRBD1 (6 bases). Germline V lookup: CDR1 LNHDA, CDR2 SQIVND (reference sequence). The CDR3 is 13 amino acids. V dropped 1 base and J dropped 10 bases, with 13 bases sitting between them. CDR3 sequence (DNA): TGTGCCAGTAGTATAGCGGGGGCGGTCGGAGCTTTCTTT. Protein product: CASSIAGAVGAFF.

This clone was seen once. The chain is built from TRBV13 and TRBJ2-6; D is undetermined. The CDR3 covers 13 residues. Trimming took 5 bases from V and 3 from J, leaving 5 bases between them. Per the germline V gene, CDR1 is PRHDT and CDR2 is FYEKMQ (reference sequence). The CDR3 DNA follows: TGTGCCAGCAGCATCAGTGGGGCCAACGTCCTGACTTTC. This encodes CASSISGANVLTF.

V and J are TRBV5-5 and TRBJ1-5; 10 nucleotides align to TRBD1. Germline V CDR1 and CDR2: SGHKS, YYEKEE (reference sequence). This CDR3 comprises 16 residues. The junction had 6 bases not matched to a gene; V was cut back by 4 bases and J by 2 bases. In DNA form, the CDR3 reads TGTGCCAGCAGCCTCGGGACAGGGGAGGGCAATCAGCCCCAGCATTTT. Translation: CASSLGTGEGNQPQHF.

The CDR3 loop reads CASSLAQVSNQPQHF. The CDR3 DNA follows: TGTGCCAGCAGCTTGGCCCAAGTTAGCAATCAGCCCCAGCATTTT. The chain uses TRBV5-8 and TRBJ1-5; the D is unclear. The length of the CDR3 is 15 residues. The germline V gene has CDR1 SGHTS and CDR2 YDEGEE. The germline V and J ends were trimmed by 0 bases and 0 bases, with 7 bases remaining between them.

V and J are TRBV19 and TRBJ2-3; D may be TRBD1 (7 bases). The V and J ends lost 7 bases and 4 bases respectively, with 18 bases between them. CDR3 length: 15 residues. Germline V gene lookup returns CDR1 LNHDA and CDR2 SQIVND (reference sequence). CDR3 residues: CASTPVDRDSDTQYF. In DNA form, the CDR3 reads TGTGCCAGTACCCCCGTCGACAGGGACTCAGATACGCAGTATTTT.

The genes are TRBV29-1 and TRBJ1-1; D possibly corresponds to TRBD1 (6 bases). The germline V gene encodes CDR1 SQVTM and CDR2 ANQGSEA. The CDR3 loop spans 14 amino acids. Trimming took off 6 bases at V and 1 base at J, with 15 bases between the two ends. In nucleotides, the CDR3 is TGCAGCGTAGACACAGGGTTCGCGAACACTGAAGCTTTCTTT. The encoded protein is CSVDTGFANTEAFF. The full variable domain, rest sourced from reference TRBV29-1 and TRBJ1-1, is SAVISQKPSRDICQRGTSLTIQCQVDSQVTMMFWYRQQPGQSLTLIATANQGSEATYESGFVIDKFPISRPNLTFSTLTVSNMSPEDSSIYLCSVDTGFANTEAFFGQGTRLTVV.

The J gene is TRBJ2-1, the V gene TRBV7-2; D not certain. In germline, CDR1 is SGHTA, CDR2 FQGNSA. The CDR3 totals 15 residues. V lost 5 bases and J lost 8, with 19 bases in between. Here the CDR3 reads CASSLVGPPVDEQFF. The CDR3 DNA reads as TGTGCCAGCAGCCTCGTAGGCCCTCCCGTCGATGAGCAGTTCTTC.

The gene calls are TRBV30 and TRBJ2-3; 9 nucleotides agree with TRBD2. CDR1 is GTSNPN, CDR2 SVGIG, per germline (reference sequence). The V segment lost 2 bases and the J segment 6 bases; nucleotides outside the gene matches: 6. The CDR3 contains 14 residues. The chain's CDR3 is CAWSLTSGGDTQYF. In nucleotides, the CDR3 is TGTGCCTGGAGTCTGACTAGCGGCGGGGATACGCAGTATTTT. Combining the CDR3 with reference TRBV30 and TRBJ2-3 gives the whole variable domain SQTIHQWPATLVQPVGSPLSLECTVEGTSNPNLYWYRQAAGRGLQLLFYSVGIGQISSEVPQNLSASRPQDRQFILSSKKLLLSDSGFYLCAWSLTSGGDTQYFGPGTRLTVL.

The J gene is TRBJ1-1, the V gene TRBV11-2, with D maybe TRBD1 (5 bases). The CDR3 length is 14 residues. The ends were cut back, 1 base at V and 3 bases at J, with 9 bases in the middle. Germline lookup yields CDR1 SGHAT and CDR2 FQNNGV. The CDR3 sequence: CASSLAGTYTEAFF. CDR3 in DNA: TGTGCCAGCAGCTTAGCCGGGACCTACACTGAAGCTTTCTTT.

The chain combines TRBV6-5 with TRBJ2-5; a weak D match, TRBD2 (7 bases). The germline V and J ends were trimmed by 2 bases and 3 bases, with 13 bases remaining between them. The CDR3 length is 15 residues. Germline V lookup: CDR1 MNHEY, CDR2 SVGAGI. The CDR3 nucleotides read TGTGCCAGCAGTTACATAGGGGGGGGCGAAGAGACCCAGTACTTC. Its protein is CASSYIGGGEETQYF.

The chain links TRBV6-5 to TRBJ1-5; D remains ambiguous. Germline CDR1 reads MNHEY; CDR2 reads SVGAGI. This CDR3 spans 13 amino acids. V shed 6 bases and J shed 2 bases, with 8 bases lying between them. The CDR3 nucleotides are TGTGCCAGCAGGGGGAATGGCAATCAGCCCCAGCATTTT. Its protein product is CASRGNGNQPQHF.

The chain recombines TRBV10-2 with TRBJ2-1; D perhaps matches TRBD1 (5 bases). Trimming took off 2 bases at V and 3 bases at J, with 8 bases between the two ends. The CDR3 is 14 residues long. CDR1 WSHSY and CDR2 SAAADI come from the germline V gene. The CDR3 coding sequence is TGCGCCAGCAGTGAGGGGGCTTACTACAATGAGCAGTTCTTC. It specifies CASSEGAYYNEQFF.

About this clone: Other DNA sequences in the same sample also yield this CDR3. This chain uses TRBV29-1 with TRBJ2-5; TRBD1 matches at 12 bases. This CDR3 is 16 amino acids long. With 1 base clipped from V and 5 bases from J, the junction kept 8 bases outside the gene matches. Germline assignment: CDR1 SQVTM and CDR2 ANQGSEA. This CDR3 reads CSVEGPGQGARETQYF. In DNA, the CDR3 is TGCAGCGTTGAAGGCCCGGGACAGGGGGCGCGGGAGACCCAGTACTTC.

This clone was observed a single time. The rearrangement links TRBV27 to TRBJ1-1; a weak D match, TRBD1 (6 bases). This CDR3 is built from 14 residues. Germline V gene sequence: CDR1 MNHEY, CDR2 SMNVEV (reference sequence). The V end lost 7 bases, the J end lost 1 base, and 13 bases lay between the germline ends. CDR3 loop: CASNTGFGNTEAFF. CDR3 sequence (DNA): TGTGCCAGCAATACAGGGTTCGGGAACACTGAAGCTTTCTTT.

V is TRBV29-1 and J is TRBJ2-7; D is undetermined. CDR3 length equals 11 residues. Germline CDR1 reads SQVTM; CDR2 reads ANQGSEA. Trimming pared 5 bases from V and 3 bases from J, leaving 8 bases between. CDR3: CSVNEGYEQYV. CDR3 nucleotide sequence: TGCAGCGTTAACGAAGGCTACGAGCAGTACGTC.

V gene TRBV24-1 combines with J gene TRBJ1-4; unclear D gene. This CDR3 has 15 residues. Per germline, CDR1 KGHDR and CDR2 SFDVKD. V lost 3 bases and J 3 bases, leaving 10 bases between the germline ends. The CDR3: CATSDGRGPNEKLFF. The CDR3 DNA sequence: TGTGCCACCAGTGATGGTAGAGGGCCTAATGAAAAACTGTTTTTT.

The gene calls are TRBV6-6 and TRBJ1-2; 8 bases align to TRBD1. The CDR3 runs to 15 residues. V dropped 5 bases and J dropped 7; count of bases not matched to a gene: 12. Germline V lookup: CDR1 MNHNY, CDR2 SVGAGI (reference sequence). The CDR3 nucleotides read TGTGCCAGCAGTCCGCGGGACAGGACAATAAGTGGCTACACCTTC. Translated, it gives CASSPRDRTISGYTF.

This clone is a singleton in its sample. J is TRBJ1-5 and V is TRBV6-5; 8 bases are shared with TRBD1. Looked up from germline, CDR1 is MNHEY and CDR2 is SVGAGI. Trimming took 6 bases from V and 4 from J; bases not matched to a gene: 8. The CDR3 loop spans 15 amino acids. The CDR3 nucleotides read TGTGCCAGCAGCAACGGGGGGACAGGTAATCAGCCCCAGCATTTT. It codes for CASSNGGTGNQPQHF.

This clone was seen repeatedly, ten times or more. This CDR3 is also generated by other DNA sequences in the sample. V gene TRBV5-6 combines with J gene TRBJ2-2; 9 bases match TRBD1. Germline V gene data show CDR1 as SGHDT and CDR2 as YYEEEE. The CDR3 extends over 15 amino acids. Trimming at V came to 4 bases and at J to 5 bases, leaving 6 bases not matched to a gene. The CDR3 is CASSRRDRVTGELFF. CDR3 bases: TGTGCCAGCAGCCGCCGGGACAGGGTAACCGGGGAGCTGTTTTTT.

J is TRBJ2-1 and V is TRBV4-3, with 7 bases lining up with TRBD2. J lost 4 bases, V lost 0 bases, and 3 bases had no gene match. The CDR3 totals 15 residues. Germline V gene data show CDR1 as LGHNA and CDR2 as YSLEER. DNA of the CDR3: TGCGCCAGCAGCCAAGACAGCGGGATTTACAATGAGCAGTTCTTC. Protein product: CASSQDSGIYNEQFF.